This TCR beta chain was recovered during a study of T cells in women clearing cervical HPV infection. Here immunoSEQ multiplex PCR was the method, and the copy in TCRdb shows in-frame clones only, minus some. The sample spans about 30,000 clones; the ten largest clones claim roughly 1.4%. The material sequenced was blood buffy coat. This TCR was recovered from a woman between 18 and 69 years old with a cervical HPV16 infection that either progressed to CIN3+ or cleared (not recorded which).

The sequenced part of the CDR3 DNA is TGCGCCAGCAGCCCCGGACACACGGATAACTATGGC. It codes for CASSPGHTDNYG. The full CDR3 reads CASSPGHTDNYGYTF. This chain connects TRBV5-1 to TRBJ1-2, with D possibly TRBD1 on 5 matching bases. The CDR3 extends 3 residues past the end of the read, so its final part is completed from the germline J gene. Trimming stripped 4 bases from V and 1 base from J, with 14 bases between. The CDR3 consists of 15 residues. Per the germline V gene, CDR1 is SGHRS and CDR2 is YFSETQ.